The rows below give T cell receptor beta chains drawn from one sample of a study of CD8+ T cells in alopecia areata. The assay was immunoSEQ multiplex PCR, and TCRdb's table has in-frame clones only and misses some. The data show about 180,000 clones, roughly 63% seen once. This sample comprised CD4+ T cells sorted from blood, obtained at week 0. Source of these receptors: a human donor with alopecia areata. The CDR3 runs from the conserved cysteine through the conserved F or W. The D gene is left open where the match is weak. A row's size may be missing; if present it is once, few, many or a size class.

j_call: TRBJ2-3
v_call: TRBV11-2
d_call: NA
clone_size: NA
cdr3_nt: TGTGCCAGCAGCTCACTAGCACGAGTCGAGCATGGTACGCAGTATTTT
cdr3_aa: CASSSLARVEHGTQYF

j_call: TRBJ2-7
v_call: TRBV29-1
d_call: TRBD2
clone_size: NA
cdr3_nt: TGCAGCGTTGTGGGCCGGGGGGAGGTGACCGAGCAGTACTTC
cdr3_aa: CSVVGRGEVTEQYF

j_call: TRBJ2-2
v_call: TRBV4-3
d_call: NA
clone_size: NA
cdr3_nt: TGCGCCAGCAGCCAAGATAGCCGGGTGCCCGGGGAGCTGTTTTTT
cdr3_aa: CASSQDSRVPGELFF

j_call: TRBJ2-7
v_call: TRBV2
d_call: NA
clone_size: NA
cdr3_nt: TGTGCCAGCAGTGGTGTGGGCGGGGTTACACAGTACTTC
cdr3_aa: CASSGVGGVTQYF

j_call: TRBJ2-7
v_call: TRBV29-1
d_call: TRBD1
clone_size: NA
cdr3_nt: TGCAGCGTTGAATACAGGGGGCGGTACGAGCAGTACTTC
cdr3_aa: CSVEYRGRYEQYF

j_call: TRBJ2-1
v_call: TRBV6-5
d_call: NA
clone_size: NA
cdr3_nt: TGTGCCAGCAGGGGCTCGTCCTACAATGAGCAGTTCTTC
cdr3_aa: CASRGSSYNEQFF

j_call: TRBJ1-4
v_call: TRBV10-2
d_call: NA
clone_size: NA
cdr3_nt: TGCGCCAGCAGTCCCAGGGGCGGCGATGAAAAACTGTTTTTT
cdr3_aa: CASSPRGGDEKLFF

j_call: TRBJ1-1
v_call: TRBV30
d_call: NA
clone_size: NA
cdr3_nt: TGTGCCTGGAGAAGCGGCCACACTGAAGCTTTCTTT
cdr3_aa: CAWRSGHTEAFF

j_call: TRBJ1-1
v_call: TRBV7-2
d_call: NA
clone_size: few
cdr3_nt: TGTGCCAGCAGCTTAGTCGGCAGGCTGAACACTGAAGCTTTCTTT
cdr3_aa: CASSLVGRLNTEAFF

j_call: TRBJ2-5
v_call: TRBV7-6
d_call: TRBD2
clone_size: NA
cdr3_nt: TGTGCCAGCAGCTTAGTCTCAGGGACTAGTAAAGAGACCCAGTACTTC
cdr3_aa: CASSLVSGTSKETQYF

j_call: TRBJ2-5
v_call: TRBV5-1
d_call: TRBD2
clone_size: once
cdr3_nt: TGCGCCAGCAGCCCTAGCGGGGGGGAAGAGACCCAGTACTTC
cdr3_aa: CASSPSGGEETQYF

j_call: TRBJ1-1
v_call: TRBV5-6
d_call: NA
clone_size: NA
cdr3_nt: TGTGCCAGCAGCTCAGACACTGAAGCTTTCTTT
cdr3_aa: CASSSDTEAFF

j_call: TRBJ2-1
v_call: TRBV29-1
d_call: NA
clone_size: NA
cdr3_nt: TGCAGGGGGGGTGGTTCCAATGAGCAGTTCTTC
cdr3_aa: CRGGGSNEQFF

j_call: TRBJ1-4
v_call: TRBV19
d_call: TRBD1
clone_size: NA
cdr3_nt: TGTGCCACCTCCGGGACAGAAAATGAAAAACTGTTTTTT
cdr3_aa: CATSGTENEKLFF

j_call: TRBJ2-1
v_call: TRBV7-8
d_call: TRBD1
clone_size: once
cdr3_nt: TGTGCCAGCAGCACGAGGTTCGGGACAGGGGGCCTCAATGAGCAGTTCTTC
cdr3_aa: CASSTRFGTGGLNEQFF

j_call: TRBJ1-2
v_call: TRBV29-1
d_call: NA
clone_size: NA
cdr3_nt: TGCAGCGTTGAATCCGGACGGGAGTATGGCTACACCTTC
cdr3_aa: CSVESGREYGYTF

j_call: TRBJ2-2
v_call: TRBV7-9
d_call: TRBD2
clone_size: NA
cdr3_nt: TGTGCCAGCAGCCTAAAACCGGGACTAGCTTCGAACACCGGGGAGCTGTTTTTT
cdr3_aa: CASSLKPGLASNTGELFF

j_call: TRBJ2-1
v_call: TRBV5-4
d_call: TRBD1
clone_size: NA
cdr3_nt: TGTGCCAGCAGCCGGACCGGGACAGGATTTGGTGAGCAGTTCTTC
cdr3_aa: CASSRTGTGFGEQFF

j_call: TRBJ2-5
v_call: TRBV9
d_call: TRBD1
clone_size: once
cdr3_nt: TGTGCCAGCAGCCTCGGGACAGGGCTTACGGAGACCCAGTACTTC
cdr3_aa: CASSLGTGLTETQYF

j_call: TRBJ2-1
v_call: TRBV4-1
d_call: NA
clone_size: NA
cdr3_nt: TGCGCCAGCAGCCAAGATCTGCAGGGCAATGAGCAGTTCTTC
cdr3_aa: CASSQDLQGNEQFF

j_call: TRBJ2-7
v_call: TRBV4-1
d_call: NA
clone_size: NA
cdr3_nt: TGCGCCAGCAGCCAAGAGTTCACTCCCTACGAGCAGTACTTC
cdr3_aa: CASSQEFTPYEQYF

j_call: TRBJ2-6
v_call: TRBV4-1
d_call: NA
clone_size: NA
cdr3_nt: TGCGCCAGCAGCCTCCAAAGGGGGACCACTGGGGCCAACGTCCTGACTTTC
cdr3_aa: CASSLQRGTTGANVLTF

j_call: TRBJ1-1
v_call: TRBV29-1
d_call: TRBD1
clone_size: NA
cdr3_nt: TGCAGCGCCACGACAGGGCCCCTGAAAGCTTTCTTT
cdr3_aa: CSATTGPLKAFF

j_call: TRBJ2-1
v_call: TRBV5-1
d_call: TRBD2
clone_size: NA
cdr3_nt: TGCGCCAGCAGCTTGAGGCTAGCGGGGGGGCCTTCGGATGAGCAGTTCTTC
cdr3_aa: CASSLRLAGGPSDEQFF

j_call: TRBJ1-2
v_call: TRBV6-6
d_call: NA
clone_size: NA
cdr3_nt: TGTGCCAGCAGTTACTTGGCTAACTATGGCTACACCTTC
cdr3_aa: CASSYLANYGYTF

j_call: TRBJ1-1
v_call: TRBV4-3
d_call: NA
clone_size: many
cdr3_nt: TGCGCCAGCAGCTCACGGAGGGACACTGAAGCTTTCTTT
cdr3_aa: CASSSRRDTEAFF

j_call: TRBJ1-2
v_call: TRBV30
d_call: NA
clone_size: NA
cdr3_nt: TGTGCCTGTCTAACAGGGTTCTATGGCTACACCTTC
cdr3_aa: CACLTGFYGYTF

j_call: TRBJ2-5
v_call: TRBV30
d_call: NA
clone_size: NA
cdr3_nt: TGTGCCTGGAGTGTACAGGTGTCCCCCGGGGAGACCCAGTACTTC
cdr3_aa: CAWSVQVSPGETQYF

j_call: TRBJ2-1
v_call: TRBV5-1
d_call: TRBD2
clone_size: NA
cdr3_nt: TGCGCCAGCAGCTACGCTAGCGGGCCCTACAATGAGCAGTTCTTC
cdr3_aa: CASSYASGPYNEQFF

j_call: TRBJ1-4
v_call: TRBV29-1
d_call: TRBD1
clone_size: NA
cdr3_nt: TGCAGCGTTGAAACAGGGGCCGGAGGTGAAAAACTGTTTTTT
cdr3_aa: CSVETGAGGEKLFF

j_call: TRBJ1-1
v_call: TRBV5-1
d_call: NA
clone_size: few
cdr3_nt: TGCGCCAGCAGCTTGGAAGTAGGGAGCACTGAAGCTTTCTTT
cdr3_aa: CASSLEVGSTEAFF

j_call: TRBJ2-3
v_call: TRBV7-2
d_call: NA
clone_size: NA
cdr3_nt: TGTGCCAGCAGCTTAGTCCCTCTCTCCACAGATACGCAGTATTTT
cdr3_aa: CASSLVPLSTDTQYF

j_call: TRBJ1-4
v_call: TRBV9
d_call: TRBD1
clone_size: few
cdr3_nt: TGTGCCAGCAGCGTAGGGTTGGGACAGTTTAATGAAAAACTGTTTTTT
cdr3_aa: CASSVGLGQFNEKLFF

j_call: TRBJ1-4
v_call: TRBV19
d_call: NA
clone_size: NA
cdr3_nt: TGTGCCAGTAGTATAGCAGTTAATGAAAAACTGTTTTTT
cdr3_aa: CASSIAVNEKLFF

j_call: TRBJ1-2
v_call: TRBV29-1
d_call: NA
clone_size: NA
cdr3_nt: TGCAGCGTCCTAGGACAGAATGGCTACACCTTC
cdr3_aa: CSVLGQNGYTF

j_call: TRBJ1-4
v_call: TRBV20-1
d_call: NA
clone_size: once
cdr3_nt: TGCAGTGCTAGTTTGAAAGAAAAACTGTTTTTT
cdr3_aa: CSASLKEKLFF

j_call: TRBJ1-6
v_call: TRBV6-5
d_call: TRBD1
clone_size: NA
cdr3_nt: TGTGCCAGCAGTTCCTACGACAGGGTCTTGGGGTCACCCCTCCACTTT
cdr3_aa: CASSSYDRVLGSPLHF

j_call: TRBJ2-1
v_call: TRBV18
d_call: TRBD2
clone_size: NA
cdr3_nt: TGTGCCAGCTCACGGGACTATGGGGACAATGAGCAGTTCTTC
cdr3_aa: CASSRDYGDNEQFF

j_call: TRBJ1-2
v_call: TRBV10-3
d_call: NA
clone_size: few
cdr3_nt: TGTGCCAGCAGTTACTCTAAGACAGGAACCTATGGCTACACCTTC
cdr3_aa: CASSYSKTGTYGYTF

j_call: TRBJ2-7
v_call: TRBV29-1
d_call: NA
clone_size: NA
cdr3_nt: TGCAGCGGAGGACTTAGCAGGGACGAGCAGTACTTC
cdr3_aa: CSGGLSRDEQYF

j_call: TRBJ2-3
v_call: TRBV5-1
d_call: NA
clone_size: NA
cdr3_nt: TGCGCCAGCAGCTTGGCCGGCCAAACGCAGTATTTT
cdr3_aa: CASSLAGQTQYF

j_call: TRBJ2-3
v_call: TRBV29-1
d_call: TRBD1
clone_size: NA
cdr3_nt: TGCAGCGTTCGGGACAGGGGATTCTCGGATACGCAGTATTTT
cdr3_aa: CSVRDRGFSDTQYF

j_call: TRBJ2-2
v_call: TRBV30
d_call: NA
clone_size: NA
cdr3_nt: TGTGCCTGGATTCGAGGTCAACTCACCGGGGAGCTGTTTTTT
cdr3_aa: CAWIRGQLTGELFF

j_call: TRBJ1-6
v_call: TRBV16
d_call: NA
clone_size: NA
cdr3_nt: TGTGCCAGCAGCCAATGGCCTGATGGGGAAGACGCAAAATTT
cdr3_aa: CASSQWPDGEDAKF

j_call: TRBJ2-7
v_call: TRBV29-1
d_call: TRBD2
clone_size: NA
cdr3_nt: TGCAGCGTAGGGGAGGGCACCTTCTACGAGCAGTACTTC
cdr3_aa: CSVGEGTFYEQYF

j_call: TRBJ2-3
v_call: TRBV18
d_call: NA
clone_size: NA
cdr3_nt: TGTGCCAGCTCACCTGTACAGGCGGGCACAGATACGCAGTATTTT
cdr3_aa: CASSPVQAGTDTQYF

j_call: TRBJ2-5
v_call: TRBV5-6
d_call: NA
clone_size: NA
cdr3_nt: TGTGCCAGCAGCCTCAGGGGTAATCAAGAGACCCAGTACTTC
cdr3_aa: CASSLRGNQETQYF